This TCR beta chain was documented in a study of beta chain features in type 1 diabetes (dated by TCRdb to 2017 to 2018). Regarding the research as a whole: Mean age, gender distribution, total cell number and subset yield were not different between patients and healthy donors. A total of roughly 100 million sorted cells were examined across all samples, and a strong correlation was observed between cell number per subset and RNA yield. In the study, TCRB repertoires of sorted circulating CD4+ T cell subsets from recently diagnosed type 1 diabetes patients were compared with those of matched healthy donors. Regulatory and stem cell-like memory subsets were obtained from only 8 patients and about eight healthy donors, while naive and central memory subsets were obtained from all 30 or so donors. Broader findings and caveats from the paper: Naive, central memory and regulatory TCRB repertoires appeared to be more alike among patients than among healthy donors. In all four CD4+ subsets, TCRB CDR3 length was moderately but significantly shorter in type 1 diabetes patients. Because small numbers of individuals were included in the HLA sub-analyses, any influence of HLA type on TCRB rearrangement was left unresolved. At VDJ recombination sites, patients with type 1 diabetes made fewer insertions and deleted more nucleotides, a pattern implying thymic rearrangement abnormalities. Because cDNA was sequenced instead of genomic DNA, highly expressing activated cells could be over-represented, though the groups showed no difference in activation or CD3 levels. Shorter templates might have been favored by PCR, but patient and control samples were amplified and corrected together, so both groups would have been affected equally by any skew.

Each donor gave one peripheral blood draw, approximately 0.11 L on average, collected into heparinised tubes. A BD FACSAria II and a panel including CD45RO, CCR7, CD25, CD127, CD95 and CD27 were used to sort naive, central memory, regulatory and stem cell-like memory CD4+ T cells. All sorted populations exceeded 95% purity. PBMCs were isolated immediately by Lymphoprep density gradient centrifugation and stained directly without culture. So that batch effects would be minimized, each experiment stained and sorted samples in pairs, pairing one healthy donor with one patient. A note on this clone: Its antigen remains undetermined. Base qualities are missing; no much larger clone stands one base away.

All of the isolated RNA was reverse transcribed with the High Capacity cDNA Reverse Transcription Kit, so expressed TCRB transcripts were sequenced. Deep immunoSEQ sequencing was performed on naive, central memory and regulatory T cell samples, with an average of roughly 3.5 million total reads per sample. Sorted cells were lysed in RLT buffer, and RNA was extracted using DNase-treated RNeasy Micro or Mini kits according to cell number. Each cell subset was processed separately to prevent cross-contamination, with patient and healthy donor samples processed together. TCRB sequences were amplified from cDNA with the immunoSEQ multiplex PCR, producing 87-bp fragments spanning the CDR3 region. The amplicons were sequenced using the Illumina HiSeq platform. The authors' analysis ran thus. PCR bias was corrected computationally using synthetic template baselines, and reads within Hamming distance 2 were collapsed, with unmergeable singletons discarded. Reads were aligned against IMGT to assign V, D and J genes, CDR3 length and insertions or deletions at six rearrangement sites. Within each subset, clonotype counts were normalized to sorted cell number, after which true diversity and Gini coefficients were computed with the tcR R package. The overlap coefficient, calculated on TCRB nucleotide sequences, was used to quantify repertoire sharing. Out-of-frame TCRB sequences from naive cells were analyzed to stand in for the pre-selection repertoire. TCRdb carries this immuneACCESS record with in-frame sequences only. Its versions omit some clonotypes, under half of them owing to an unresolved V gene in the studies checked, with the rest unexplained. D and trimming come from the DNA, and the V and J calls and clone size come from that table. The sample table lists 310,000 or so clones, roughly 9.6% of them with a count of one. The ten top clones hold roughly 0.016% of the sample.

The source of this sequence is a woman in her 30s in good health. Source material: naive CD4+ T cells from blood. The sample's cell subset or site label, in plain terms: true naive CD4+ T cells.

The CDR3 amino acid sequence is: CASSLAQLANTGELFF. The nucleotide sequence reads as follows: TGTGCCAGCAGCTTAGCCCAACTAGCGAACACCGGGGAGCTGTTTTTT. The chain uses TRBV7-2 and TRBJ2-2; tentative D gene TRBD2, with 5 bases matching. Spanning cysteine to phenylalanine, the CDR3 consists of 16 amino acids. The sequence is cut down to CDR3 DNA, 48 bases in frame from base 1. V lost 0 bases and J lost 0 bases; the stretch between them is 8 bases long. The germline V gene yields SGHTA for CDR1 and FQGNSA for CDR2.